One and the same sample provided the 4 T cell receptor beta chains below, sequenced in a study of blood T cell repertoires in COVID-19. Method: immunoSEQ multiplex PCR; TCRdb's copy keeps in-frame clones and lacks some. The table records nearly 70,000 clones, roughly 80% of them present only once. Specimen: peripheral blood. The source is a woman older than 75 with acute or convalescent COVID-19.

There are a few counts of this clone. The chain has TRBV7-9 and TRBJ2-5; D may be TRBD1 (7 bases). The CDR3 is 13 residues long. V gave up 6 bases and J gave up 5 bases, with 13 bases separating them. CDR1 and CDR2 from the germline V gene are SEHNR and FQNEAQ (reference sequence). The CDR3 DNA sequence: TGTGCCAGCAGTCTAGCAGGGGGGGAGACCCAGTACTTC. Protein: CASSLAGGETQYF.

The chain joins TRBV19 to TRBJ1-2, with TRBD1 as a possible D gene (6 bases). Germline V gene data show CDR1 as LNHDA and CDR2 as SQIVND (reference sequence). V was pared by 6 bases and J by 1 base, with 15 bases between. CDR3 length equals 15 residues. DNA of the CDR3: TGTGCCAGTAGGGAGCGGGGACACCATAACTATGGCTACACCTTC. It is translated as CASRERGHHNYGYTF.

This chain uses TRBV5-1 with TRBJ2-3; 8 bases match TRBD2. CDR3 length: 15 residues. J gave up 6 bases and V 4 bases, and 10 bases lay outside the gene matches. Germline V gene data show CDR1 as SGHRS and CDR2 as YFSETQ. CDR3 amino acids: CASSVAGGLQDTQYF. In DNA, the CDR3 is TGCGCCAGCAGCGTGGCGGGGGGACTCCAGGATACGCAGTATTTT.

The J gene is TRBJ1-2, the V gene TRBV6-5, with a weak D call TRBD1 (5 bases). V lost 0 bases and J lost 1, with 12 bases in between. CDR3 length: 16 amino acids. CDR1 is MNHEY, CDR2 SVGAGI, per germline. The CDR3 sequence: CASSYSKQASNYGYTF. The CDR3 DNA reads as TGTGCCAGCAGTTACTCGAAACAGGCTAGTAACTATGGCTACACCTTC.